The next 24 T cell receptor beta chains were all read from a single sample in a study of blood T cell repertoires in COVID-19. The data were produced by immunoSEQ multiplex PCR, yet TCRdb's version contains in-frame clones alone and is incomplete. The table records about 200,000 clones, 87% of them present only once. The sequenced sample was peripheral blood. The receptors stem from a man aged 40-49 years with active or convalescent COVID-19.

The rearrangement links TRBV28 to TRBJ2-7; D uncertain. The germline gives CDR1 MDHEN, CDR2 SYDVKM. V was clipped by 3 bases and J by 0 bases, with 6 bases between them. The CDR3 spans 13 residues. The CDR3 sequence: CASSFTSSYEQYF. DNA of the CDR3: TGTGCCAGCAGTTTCACAAGCTCCTACGAGCAGTACTTC. Full variable domain (remainder filled in from reference TRBV28 and TRBJ2-7): DVKVTQSSRYLVKRTGEKVFLECVQDMDHENMFWYRQDPGLGLRLIYFSYDVKMKEKGDIPEGYSVSREKKERFSLILESASTNQTSMYLCASSFTSSYEQYFGPGTRLTVT.

V and J are TRBV6-5 and TRBJ2-1; 9 bases are a match to TRBD1. Trimming at V came to 4 bases and at J to 9 bases, leaving 13 bases not matched to a gene. CDR1 and CDR2 (germline): MNHEY, SVGAGI. The CDR3 covers 16 residues. In DNA form, the CDR3 reads TGTGCCAGCAGTTCCGTGTCGGACAGGGGTAGAGGTGAGCAGTTCTTC. Translation: CASSSVSDRGRGEQFF.

The rearrangement links TRBV5-4 to TRBJ1-6; D unclear. V lost 0 bases to trimming and J lost 6 bases, with 10 bases between them. The length of the CDR3 is 15 residues. The germline gives CDR1 SGHNT, CDR2 YYREEE (reference sequence). CDR3 protein: CASSLADRLNSPLHF. The CDR3 coding sequence is TGTGCCAGCAGCTTGGCCGACCGACTTAATTCACCCCTCCACTTT. The variable domain in full, completed from reference TRBV5-4 and TRBJ1-6, reads ETGVTQSPTHLIKTRGQQVTLRCSSQSGHNTVSWYQQALGQGPQFIFQYYREEENGRGNFPPRFSGLQFPNYSSELNVNALELDDSALYLCASSLADRLNSPLHFGNGTRLTVT.

DNA for the CDR3: TGTGCCAGCAGTACTGCGGGACCCTACGAGCAGTACTTC. It translates to CASSTAGPYEQYF. The chain couples TRBV27 to TRBJ2-7; weak D call: TRBD2 (6 bases). The germline gives CDR1 MNHEY, CDR2 SMNVEV (reference sequence). Trimming pared 5 bases from V and 2 bases from J, leaving 10 bases between. The CDR3 consists of 13 residues.

The rearrangement uses TRBV27 and TRBJ1-1; 8 bases agree with TRBD1. CDR3 length: 18 residues. CDR1 is MNHEY, CDR2 SMNVEV, per germline (reference sequence). J gave up 6 bases and V 3 bases, and 18 bases lay outside the gene matches. The CDR3 DNA reads as TGTGCCAGCAGTTTTCTGGCATTCGTAAACAGGGGGTCCTCTGAAGCTTTCTTT. Its translation: CASSFLAFVNRGSSEAFF.

The chain couples TRBV10-2 to TRBJ2-7, with D possibly being TRBD2 (6 bases). Per germline, CDR1 WSHSY and CDR2 SAAADI. CDR3 length: 12 amino acids. Trimming cost V 6 bases and J 5 bases, with 11 bases left between them. DNA for the CDR3: TGCGCCAGCAGCGGGAGTGCGGACGAGCAGTACTTC. Amino acid sequence: CASSGSADEQYF.

For this clone: Other DNA variants within this sample encode the same CDR3. The rearrangement uses TRBV19 and TRBJ1-5; D unclear. Germline assignment: CDR1 LNHDA and CDR2 SQIVND (reference sequence). Between the trimmed V and J ends, which lost 3 bases and 5 bases, there was a span of 5 bases. This CDR3 comprises 12 residues. This CDR3 is CASSIRDQPQHF. CDR3 in DNA: TGTGCCAGTAGTATTAGAGATCAGCCCCAGCATTTT.

The chain links TRBV21-1 to TRBJ1-2; TRBD1, the D gene given by the table, was not confirmed from the DNA. TRBV21-1 is a pseudogene segment. The CDR3 runs to 13 residues. In nucleotides, the CDR3 is TGTGCCAGCATCCCGGACAGAAACTATGGCTACACCTTC. Translation gives CASIPDRNYGYTF.

The rearrangement links TRBV6-4 to TRBJ2-3, with a possible D match to TRBD2 (7 bases). Per germline, CDR1 MRHNA and CDR2 SNTAGT. This CDR3 has 12 amino acids. Between the trimmed V and J ends, which lost 2 bases and 9 bases, there was a span of 9 bases. The CDR3 DNA reads as TGTGCCAGCAGTGACGCGGGGGCCACGCAGTATTTT. Translated: CASSDAGATQYF.

The chain carries TRBV5-4 and TRBJ2-2; D is perhaps TRBD2 (5 bases). V lost 3 bases and J 7 bases, leaving 10 bases between the germline ends. This CDR3 comprises 13 residues. Germline V gives CDR1 SGHNT, CDR2 YYREEE (reference sequence). The CDR3: CASSSIGVGELFF. In nucleotides, the CDR3 is TGTGCCAGCAGCTCGATCGGGGTCGGGGAGCTGTTTTTT.

The chain links TRBV18 to TRBJ2-6; 9 bases match TRBD1. The CDR3 sequence is 18 residues long. Losses at the gene ends were 3 bases for V and 0 bases for J; bases not matched to a gene: 6. Germline values: CDR1 KGHSH, CDR2 LQKENI. The CDR3 DNA is TGTGCCAGCTCACCCGACAGGGGGGTCTTCTCTGGGGCCAACGTCCTGACTTTC. Translated: CASSPDRGVFSGANVLTF.

V usage is TRBV2 and J usage is TRBJ1-3; 10 nucleotides match TRBD1. Germline CDR1 is SNHLY and CDR2 is FYNNEI. J gave up 7 bases and V 5 bases, and 5 bases lay outside the gene matches. The CDR3 totals 14 residues. The CDR3 is CASSTGQGGNTIYF. CDR3 sequence (DNA): TGTGCCAGCAGTACTGGACAGGGGGGGAACACCATATATTTT.

This sequence joins TRBV14 and TRBJ1-2, with D uncertain. Trimming took off 2 bases at V and 5 bases at J, with 6 bases between the two ends. This CDR3 has 12 amino acids. Germline V gives CDR1 SGHDN, CDR2 FVKESK. CDR3 in amino acids: CASSQSRYGYTF. The CDR3 DNA reads as TGTGCCAGCAGCCAATCGCGTTATGGCTACACCTTC.

The chain combines TRBV5-4 with TRBJ1-1; no clear D gene. Trimming took off 3 bases at V and 3 bases at J, with 15 bases between the two ends. Germline-derived CDR1 and CDR2 are SGHNT and YYREEE (reference sequence). This CDR3 region has 15 residues. In nucleotides, the CDR3 is TGTGCCAGCAGCTCCCTGTCGGGTATGGACACTGAAGCTTTCTTT. Its translation is CASSSLSGMDTEAFF. The variable domain in full, with the rest retrieved from reference TRBV5-4 and TRBJ1-1, is ETGVTQSPTHLIKTRGQQVTLRCSSQSGHNTVSWYQQALGQGPQFIFQYYREEENGRGNFPPRFSGLQFPNYSSELNVNALELDDSALYLCASSSLSGMDTEAFFGQGTRLTVV.

The rearrangement uses TRBV6-5 and TRBJ1-1; D remains ambiguous. The germline gives CDR1 MNHEY, CDR2 SVGAGI. CDR3 length equals 15 residues. V was trimmed by 4 bases and J by 0 bases, leaving 12 bases between them. This CDR3 reads CASSLKRTLNTEAFF. CDR3 bases: TGTGCCAGCAGTTTGAAGCGGACCCTGAACACTGAAGCTTTCTTT.

V usage is TRBV18 and J usage is TRBJ2-5; TRBD2 is a possible D gene (6 bases). The CDR3 loop spans 15 amino acids. From germline, CDR1 is KGHSH and CDR2 LQKENI. Trimming removed 3 bases from V and 5 bases from J, with 16 bases in between. This CDR3 reads CASSPLGTFGETQYF. The CDR3 coding sequence is TGTGCCAGCTCACCTTTGGGGACTTTTGGGGAGACCCAGTACTTC.

The chain uses TRBV6-5 and TRBJ1-6; D not certain. The CDR3 sequence is 13 residues long. Germline-derived CDR1 and CDR2 are MNHEY and SVGAGI. The ends were cut back, 0 bases at V and 9 bases at J, with 6 bases in the middle. The chain's CDR3 is CASSYSMRSPLHF. The CDR3 DNA reads as TGTGCCAGCAGTTACTCGATGCGTTCACCCCTCCACTTT.

This clone was detected a few times. V is TRBV18 and J is TRBJ2-6, with TRBD1 identical over 11 bases. The V gene end was trimmed by 4 bases and the J gene end by 3 bases; junction bases not matched to a gene: 8. The CDR3 is 18 residues long. Looked up from germline, CDR1 is KGHSH and CDR2 is LQKENI. The CDR3 spells CASSRPGQGVFGANVLTF. DNA for the CDR3: TGTGCCAGCTCACGCCCGGGACAGGGGGTCTTTGGGGCCAACGTCCTGACTTTC. The whole variable domain, remainder taken from reference TRBV18 and TRBJ2-6, is NAGVMQNPRHLVRRRGQEARLRCSPMKGHSHVYWYRQLPEEGLKFMVYLQKENIIDESGMPKERFSAEFPKEGPSILRIQQVVRGDSAAYFCASSRPGQGVFGANVLTFGAGSRLTVL.

The CDR3 here is CASSEATRLYGYTF. CDR3 DNA: TGTGCCAGCAGTGAAGCTACCAGACTCTATGGCTACACCTTC. The chain recombines TRBV6-1 with TRBJ1-2; D is ambiguous. Germline V gene lookup returns CDR1 MNHNS and CDR2 SASEGT. V was shortened by 0 bases and J by 4 bases, with 9 bases between the two germline ends. This CDR3 region has 14 residues.

This chain links TRBV7-9 with TRBJ1-2; 8 bases are shared with TRBD1. The germline V gene encodes CDR1 SEHNR and CDR2 FQNEAQ (reference sequence). Trimming at V came to 1 base and at J to 7 bases, leaving 2 bases not matched to a gene. The CDR3 consists of 13 residues. In nucleotides, the CDR3 is TGTGCCAGCAGCTTAGGGACAGGGCGTGGCTACACCTTC. As protein: CASSLGTGRGYTF. Supplemented by reference TRBV7-9 and TRBJ1-2, the full variable domain reads DTGVSQNPRHKITKRGQNVTFRCDPISEHNRLYWYRQTLGQGPEFLTYFQNEAQLEKSRLLSDRFSAERPKGSFSTLEIQRTEQGDSAMYLCASSLGTGRGYTFGSGTRLTVV.

The chain uses TRBV30 and TRBJ1-6; D possibly corresponds to TRBD1 (6 bases). The V gene's germline CDR1 is GTSNPN and CDR2 SVGIG (reference sequence). Trimming cost V 7 bases and J 10 bases, with 20 bases left between them. CDR3 length: 14 amino acids. The CDR3 spells CASDHPGGLSPLHF. The CDR3 nucleotides read TGTGCCTCCGACCATCCCGGGGGGCTGTCACCCCTCCACTTT.

The rearrangement joins TRBV6-5 to TRBJ1-4; possibly TRBD1 for D (6 bases). V lost 5 bases and J 1 base, leaving 11 bases between the germline ends. The germline V gene encodes CDR1 MNHEY and CDR2 SVGAGI. The CDR3 spans 15 residues. The CDR3 bases are TGTGCCAGCAGTCCCCGGACAGTAACTAATGAAAAACTGTTTTTT. As protein: CASSPRTVTNEKLFF.

V is TRBV11-2 and J is TRBJ2-7; a weak D match, TRBD1 (5 bases). Trimming stripped 1 base from V and 3 bases from J, with 7 bases between. Germline loops: CDR1 SGHAT, CDR2 FQNNGV. The CDR3 covers 13 residues. This chain's CDR3 is CASSLAGFYEQYF. In nucleotides, the CDR3 is TGTGCCAGCAGCTTAGCAGGGTTCTACGAGCAGTACTTC.

The chain carries TRBV5-5 and TRBJ1-1, with a possible D match to TRBD1 (6 bases). The germline gives CDR1 SGHKS, CDR2 YYEKEE (reference sequence). The CDR3 loop spans 14 amino acids. V was shortened by 4 bases and J by 1 base, with 11 bases between the two germline ends. The CDR3 loop reads CASSPRTANTEAFF. For the CDR3, the DNA is TGTGCCAGCAGCCCAAGGACAGCGAACACTGAAGCTTTCTTT.